The 5 T cell receptor beta chains listed next were all sequenced from one sample in a study of human T cells and chemical hapten exposure. MiXCR was run by TCRdb on the RACE reads, yielding one entry per CDR3 protein. Of tens of thousands of distinct CDR3 sequences listed, roughly 9.2% are singletons. The time point: patch test 1, 2 weeks after DPC sensitization. Regarding treatment: therapeutic diphenylcyclopropenone sensitization with weekly scalp DPC. The sample in question was whole blood, obtained in connection with sensitization to the hapten diphenylcyclopropenone (DPC). These receptors all stem from a woman aged 40-49 years with alopecia areata. Some clones in this sample may be carry-over from other donors' samples.

This clonotype was counted only a few times. At one of its ends the junction is not consistent with the germline gene, which may arise from a read error. This chain connects TRBV6-2 or TRBV6-3 to TRBJ2-3; D is possibly TRBD2 (6 bases). Germline V gene data show CDR1 as MNHEY and CDR2 as SVGEGT. The CDR3 is 15 amino acids. CDR3 in DNA: TGTGCCAGCAGTCACTCGACTAGTAGCACAGATACGCAGTATTTT. Its protein is CASSHSTSSTDTQYF.

The chain combines TRBV5-1 with TRBJ1-1; no clear D gene. This CDR3 has 15 residues. V was trimmed by 2 bases and J by 4 bases, leaving 15 bases between them. Germline lookup yields CDR1 SGHRS and CDR2 YFSETQ. The CDR3 DNA follows: TGCGCCAGCAGCTTCCGAGGACTCTCACCCACTGAAGCTTTCTTT. Translation gives CASSFRGLSPTEAFF.

Concerning this clonotype: One base away lies a much larger clone, so this may be a sequencing read error. The genes are TRBV6-2 or TRBV6-3 and TRBJ1-5, with a weak D call TRBD1 (6 bases). This CDR3 region has 15 residues. Germline values: CDR1 MNHEY, CDR2 SVGEGT. The chain's CDR3 is CTSSYQGPGNQPQHF. CDR3 nucleotides: TGTACCAGCAGTTACCAGGGGCCCGGCAATCAGCCCCAGCATTTT.

This clonotype was observed a handful of times. V and J are TRBV12-3 or TRBV12-4 and TRBJ2-5; 9 nucleotides align to TRBD2. Trimming removed 6 bases from V and 1 base from J; junction bases left unmatched: 9. CDR3 length equals 16 residues. CDR3 nucleotide sequence: TGTGCCAGCAGCCTACGAAGAGCGGGGGGCCAAGAGACCCAGTACTTC. Its translation: CASSLRRAGGQETQYF.

This clonotype was recorded many times. The CDR3 region is CASSEMYSGRGSEQYF. For the CDR3, the DNA is TGTGCCAGCAGTGAAATGTACAGCGGGCGAGGGTCCGAGCAGTACTTC. This sequence joins TRBV6-1 and TRBJ2-7; the D gene is possibly TRBD2 (6 bases). This CDR3 spans 16 amino acids. Deletions cut 2 bases from V and 6 bases from J, with 20 bases between. CDR1 is MNHNS and CDR2 is SASEGT in the germline V gene.